This TCR beta chain was identified in a study of blood T cells in healthy people across ages. CDR3 size: 17 residues. Trimming shortened V by 3 bases and J by 5 bases, and 22 bases separated the two germline ends. Germline V gene data show CDR1 as MNHEY and CDR2 as SMNVEV (reference sequence). A second about 6 to 12 cycle PCR used barcoded and J-beta primers. TCRdb re-derived calls from the 5' RACE reads in MiXCR, one entry per CDR3 protein. The sample comprises about 1,600,000 distinct CDR3 sequences, approximately 42% of which are singletons, and 6.5% to 10% rests with the top ten. In each sample, at least 7 million PBMCs were isolated.

The chain carries TRBV27 and TRBJ1-2, with D possibly matching TRBD1 (6 bases). Sequenced sample: blood. This TCR was recovered from a woman in her late teens or twenties in good health. The CDR3 is CASSFLLQGGPGYGYTF. The DNA of the CDR3 is TGTGCCAGCAGTTTTCTCTTACAGGGCGGGCCGGGGTATGGCTACACCTTC.